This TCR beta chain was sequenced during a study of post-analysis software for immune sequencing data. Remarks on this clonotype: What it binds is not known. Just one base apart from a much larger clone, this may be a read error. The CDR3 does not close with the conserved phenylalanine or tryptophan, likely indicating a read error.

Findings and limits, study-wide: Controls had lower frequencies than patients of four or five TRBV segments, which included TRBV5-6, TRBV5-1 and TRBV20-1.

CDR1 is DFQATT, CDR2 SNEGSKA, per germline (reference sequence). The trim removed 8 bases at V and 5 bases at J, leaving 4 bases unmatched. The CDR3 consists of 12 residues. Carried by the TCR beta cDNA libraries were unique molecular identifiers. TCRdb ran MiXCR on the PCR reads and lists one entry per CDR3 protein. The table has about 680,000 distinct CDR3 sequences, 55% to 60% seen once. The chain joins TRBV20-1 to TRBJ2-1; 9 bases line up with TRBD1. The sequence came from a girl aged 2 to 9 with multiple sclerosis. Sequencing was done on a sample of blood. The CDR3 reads CSTGQGHNEQFV. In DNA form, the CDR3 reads TGCAGTACGGGACAGGGCCACAATGAGCAGTTCGTC.